One and the same sample provided the 10 T cell receptor beta chains below, sequenced in a study of blood T cells in healthy people across ages. For the second PCR, which ran for roughly 7 to 11 cycles, a sample-barcoded 5' primer and a J-beta primer mix were used. Each CDR3 protein is one row after TCRdb ran MiXCR on the 5' RACE reads. The repertoire holds around 1,000,000 distinct CDR3 sequences, with approximately 38% as singletons. Sequenced: blood. These receptors were obtained from a man between 18 and 29 years old in good health.

This clonotype has just a few counts. In nucleotides, the CDR3 is TGTGCCAGCAGCTTATCCGGAGCGGCAGAAAACTATGGCTACACCTTC. Translation: CASSLSGAAENYGYTF. The chain recombines TRBV7-9 with TRBJ1-2; D ambiguous. The CDR3 totals 16 residues. The germline V gene has CDR1 SEHNR and CDR2 FQNEAQ (reference sequence). V was cut by 2 bases and J by 2 bases, with 15 bases left in between.

CDR3 bases: TGCGCCAGCAGCCCCCGAGGTCAACTAGCGGGGTACCCTAGCACAGATACGCAGTATTTT. Translation gives CASSPRGQLAGYPSTDTQYF. The chain uses TRBV4-1 and TRBJ2-3, with 10 bases lining up with TRBD2. The germline CDR1 and CDR2 sequences are MGHRA and YSYEKL. The CDR3 consists of 20 residues. V dropped 4 bases and J dropped 0; count of bases not matched to a gene: 16.

The chain recombines TRBV29-1 with TRBJ2-5; 9 nucleotides line up with TRBD1. Germline assignment: CDR1 SQVTM and CDR2 ANQGSEA. Trimming took 5 bases from V and 11 from J; bases not matched to a gene: 18. The CDR3 has 15 residues. The CDR3 here is CSVHRGDRDYNKQYF. The CDR3 DNA reads TGCAGCGTTCATAGGGGGGACAGGGACTACAATAAGCAGTACTTC.

This clonotype was detected a few times. The V gene is TRBV10-3, the J gene TRBJ1-2; D not resolved. The V and J ends lost 2 bases and 2 bases respectively, with 18 bases between them. This CDR3 region has 17 residues. CDR1 and CDR2 (germline): ENHRY, SYGVKD. The CDR3 DNA reads as TGTGCCATCAGTGAGAGGCGAAGCGGGCCCTTCAACTATGGCTACACCTTC. This codes for CAISERRSGPFNYGYTF.

The CDR3 DNA sequence: TGTGCCAGCAGCCCGAGCCCCCGGGGGGGCGGTTTCAATGAGCAGTTCTTC. This codes for CASSPSPRGGGFNEQFF. The chain recombines TRBV9 with TRBJ2-1, with 8 bases identical to TRBD2. CDR1 SGDLS and CDR2 YYNGEE come from the germline V gene. There are 17 residues in the CDR3. Trimming at V came to 4 bases and at J to 6 bases, leaving 15 bases not matched to a gene.

CDR3 loop: CASSFGTTSSSGANVLTF. The CDR3 nucleotides read TGTGCCAGCAGTTTTGGCACCACCTCGAGCTCTGGGGCCAACGTCCTGACTTTC. The rearrangement joins TRBV27 to TRBJ2-6; D is ambiguous. The CDR3 has 18 amino acids. Trimming took off 3 bases at V and 0 bases at J, with 15 bases between the two ends. Germline V CDR1 and CDR2: MNHEY, SMNVEV (reference sequence). Combining the CDR3 with reference TRBV27 and TRBJ2-6 gives the whole variable domain EAQVTQNPRYLITVTGKKLTVTCSQNMNHEYMSWYRQDPGLGLRQIYYSMNVEVTDKGDVPEGYKVSRKEKRNFPLILESPSPNQTSLYFCASSFGTTSSSGANVLTFGAGSRLTVL.

The sample holds many counts of this clonotype. V gene TRBV24-1 combines with J gene TRBJ2-5; 7 positions agree with TRBD2. From germline, CDR1 is KGHDR and CDR2 SFDVKD. The CDR3 is made up of 16 amino acids. Trimming cost V 3 bases and J 3 bases; bases outside gene matches: 9. The CDR3 DNA is TGTGCCACCAGTGATCTATTCTTTGCGGGGGAAGAGACCCAGTACTTC. This translates into CATSDLFFAGEETQYF.

The chain uses TRBV29-1 and TRBJ2-5, with D uncertain. The CDR3 runs 13 residues. V dropped 3 bases and J dropped 1 base, with 9 bases sitting between them. Germline CDR1 reads SQVTM; CDR2 reads ANQGSEA. The CDR3 DNA is TGCAGCGTTGATAAGGCATCCCAAGAGACCCAGTACTTC. As protein: CSVDKASQETQYF.

This clonotype was counted a few times. V usage is TRBV4-1 and J usage is TRBJ1-1, with D uncertain. This CDR3 is 16 amino acids long. V was shortened by 2 bases and J by 5 bases, with 18 bases between the two germline ends. The germline CDR1 and CDR2 sequences are MGHRA and YSYEKL. CDR3 in DNA: TGCGCCAGCAGCCAAACAAGGGAAACACGCGGAACTGAAGCTTTCTTT. Encoded protein: CASSQTRETRGTEAFF.

This clonotype was recorded at least ten times. The chain employs TRBV20-1 and TRBJ2-7, with TRBD2 matching over 8 bases. Germline values: CDR1 DFQATT, CDR2 SNEGSKA (reference sequence). CDR3 length: 14 amino acids. After removal of 5 bases from V and 3 bases from J, the junction contained 9 bases not matched to a gene. The CDR3, as DNA: TGCAGTGCTCCCAAAACCGGGAGGGACTACGAGCAGTACTTC. Translated: CSAPKTGRDYEQYF.